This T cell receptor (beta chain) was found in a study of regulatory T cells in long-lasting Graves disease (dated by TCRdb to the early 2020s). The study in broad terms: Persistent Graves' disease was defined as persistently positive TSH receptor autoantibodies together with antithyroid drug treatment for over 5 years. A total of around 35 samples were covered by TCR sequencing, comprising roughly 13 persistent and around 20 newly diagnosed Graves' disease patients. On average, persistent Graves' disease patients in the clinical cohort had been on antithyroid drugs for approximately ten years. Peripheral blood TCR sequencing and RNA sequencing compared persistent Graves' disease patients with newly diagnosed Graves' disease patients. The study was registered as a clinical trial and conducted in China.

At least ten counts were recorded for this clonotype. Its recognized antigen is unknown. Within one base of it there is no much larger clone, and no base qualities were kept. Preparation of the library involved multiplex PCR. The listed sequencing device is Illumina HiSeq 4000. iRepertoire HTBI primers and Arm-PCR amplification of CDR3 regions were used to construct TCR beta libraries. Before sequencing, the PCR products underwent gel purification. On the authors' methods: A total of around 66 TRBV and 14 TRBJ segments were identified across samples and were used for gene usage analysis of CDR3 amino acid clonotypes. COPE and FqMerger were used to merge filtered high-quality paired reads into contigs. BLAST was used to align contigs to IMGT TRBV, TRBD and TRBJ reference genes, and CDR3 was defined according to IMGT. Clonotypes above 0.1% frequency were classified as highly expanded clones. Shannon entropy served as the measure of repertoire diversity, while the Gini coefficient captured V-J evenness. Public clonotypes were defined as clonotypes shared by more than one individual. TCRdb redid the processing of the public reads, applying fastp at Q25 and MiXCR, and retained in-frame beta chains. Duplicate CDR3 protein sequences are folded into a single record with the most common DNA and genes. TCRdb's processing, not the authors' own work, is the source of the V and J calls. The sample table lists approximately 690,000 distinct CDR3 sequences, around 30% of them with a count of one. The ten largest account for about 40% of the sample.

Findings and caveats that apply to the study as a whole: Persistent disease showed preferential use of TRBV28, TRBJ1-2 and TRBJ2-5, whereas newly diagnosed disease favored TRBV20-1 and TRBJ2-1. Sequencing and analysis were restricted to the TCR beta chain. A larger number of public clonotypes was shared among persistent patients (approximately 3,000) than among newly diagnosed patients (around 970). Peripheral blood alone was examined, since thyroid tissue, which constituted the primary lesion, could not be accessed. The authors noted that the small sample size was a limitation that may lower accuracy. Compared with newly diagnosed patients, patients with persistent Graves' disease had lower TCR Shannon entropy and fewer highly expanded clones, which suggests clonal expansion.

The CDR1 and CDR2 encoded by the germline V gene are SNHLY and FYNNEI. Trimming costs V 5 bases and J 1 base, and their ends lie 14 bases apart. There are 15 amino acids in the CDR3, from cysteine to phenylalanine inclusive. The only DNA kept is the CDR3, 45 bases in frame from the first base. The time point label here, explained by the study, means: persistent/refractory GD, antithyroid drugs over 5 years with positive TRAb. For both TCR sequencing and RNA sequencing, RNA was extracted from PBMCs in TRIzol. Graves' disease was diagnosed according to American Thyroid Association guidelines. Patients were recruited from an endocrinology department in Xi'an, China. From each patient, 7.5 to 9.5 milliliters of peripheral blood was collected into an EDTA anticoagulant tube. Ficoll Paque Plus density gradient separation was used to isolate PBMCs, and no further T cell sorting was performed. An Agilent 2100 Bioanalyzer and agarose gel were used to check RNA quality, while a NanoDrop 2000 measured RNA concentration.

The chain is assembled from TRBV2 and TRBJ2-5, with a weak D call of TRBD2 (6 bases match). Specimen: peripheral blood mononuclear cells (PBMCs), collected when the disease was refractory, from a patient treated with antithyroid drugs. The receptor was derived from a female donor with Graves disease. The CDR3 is CASSPRDLSQETQYF. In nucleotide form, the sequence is TGTGCCAGCAGTCCCCGGGACTTAAGCCAAGAGACCCAGTACTTC.